This T cell receptor (beta chain) comes out of a study of blood T cells in healthy people across ages. Findings and caveats of the study: Both naive CD4+ cell counts and diversity were greater in long-lived donors than in aged donors. A strong correlation between TCR beta diversity and naive T cell percentage was seen.

This clonotype was seen more than once but under ten times. The antigen remains unidentified. Alongside a J-beta primer mix, a sample-barcoded 5' primer served in a second PCR lasting roughly 6 to 11 cycles. TCRdb ran MiXCR on the 5' RACE reads and lists one entry per CDR3 protein. The table lists 1.8 million or so distinct CDR3 sequences, approximately 39% of them singletons. The CDR3 is 18 residues long. V was clipped by 1 base and J by 4 bases, with 20 bases between them. Per germline, CDR1 SGHVS and CDR2 FQNEAQ. This clonotype originated in a human donor in good health. The rearrangement joins TRBV7-8 to TRBJ2-1, with D unresolved. Material for sequencing was blood. The DNA for the CDR3 is TGTGCCAGCAGCTTAGGGATTCTGGCGGTTAGGTCATACAATGAGCAGTTCTTC. Its protein product is CASSLGILAVRSYNEQFF.